This T cell receptor beta chain was recovered during a study of T-cell reconstitution after alpha-beta-depleted transplantation in children. CDR3 length: 18 amino acids. Per the germline V gene, CDR1 is LGHDT and CDR2 is YNNKEL (reference sequence). The J segment lost 5 bases and the V segment lost 0 bases, leaving 14 bases of the junction unmatched. Preparing the TCRbeta library involved the use of unique molecular identifiers. TCRdb fed the PCR reads into MiXCR, producing one record per CDR3 protein. The sample lists around 380,000 distinct CDR3 sequences, roughly a tenth occurring once. The V call is TRBV3-1, the J call TRBJ2-3; 7 bases map to TRBD2. The sample here was PBMCs from the stem cell graft donor, taken from the stem cell graft. The sequence was collected from a human donor who donated a stem cell graft to a child with acute myeloid leukemia. CDR3 bases: TGTGCCAGCAGCCAAGATTCACCGGGACTACTCGTCGGAGATACGCAGTATTTT. This translates into CASSQDSPGLLVGDTQYF.